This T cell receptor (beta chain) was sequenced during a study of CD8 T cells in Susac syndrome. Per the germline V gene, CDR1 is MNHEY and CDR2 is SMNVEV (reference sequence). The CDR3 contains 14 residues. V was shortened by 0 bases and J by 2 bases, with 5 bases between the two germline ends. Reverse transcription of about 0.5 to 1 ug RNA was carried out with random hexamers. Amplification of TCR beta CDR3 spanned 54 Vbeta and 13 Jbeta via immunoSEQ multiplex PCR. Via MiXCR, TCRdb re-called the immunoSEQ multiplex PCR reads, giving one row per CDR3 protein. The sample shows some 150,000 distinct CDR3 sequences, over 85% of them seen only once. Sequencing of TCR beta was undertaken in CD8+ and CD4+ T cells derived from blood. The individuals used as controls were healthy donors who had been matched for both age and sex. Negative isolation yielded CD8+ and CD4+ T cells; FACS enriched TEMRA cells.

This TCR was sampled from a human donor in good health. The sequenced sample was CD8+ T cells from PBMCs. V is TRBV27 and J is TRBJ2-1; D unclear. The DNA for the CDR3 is TGTGCCAGCAGTTTATCGAGAACCTACAATGAGCAGTTCTTC. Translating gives CASSLSRTYNEQFF.